The 26 T cell receptor beta chains below were found in one sample sequenced in a study of T cells in Graves' hyperthyroidism and ophthalmopathy. RNA transcripts were the template for amplifying TCR beta CDR3 regions. Researchers ran a first-round RT-PCR on the TCR CDR3 using the HTBI primer set. TCRdb fed the multiplex PCR reads into MiXCR, producing one record per CDR3 protein. The table shows 500,000 or so distinct CDR3 sequences, with 15% to 20% occurring only once. Sequencing was carried out using blood. These receptors originate from a woman between 25 and 40 years old with Graves' ophthalmopathy.

The chain carries TRBV5-4 and TRBJ2-5; no clear D. The V and J ends lost 3 bases and 1 base respectively, with 13 bases between them. The CDR3 runs to 15 residues. The germline CDR1 and CDR2 sequences are SGHNT and YYREEE (reference sequence). CDR3 DNA sequence: TGTGCCAGCAGCTCTGGCGTCTCACGCCAAGAGACCCAGTACTTC. Its protein is CASSSGVSRQETQYF.

This clonotype was counted a single time. V usage is TRBV19 and J usage is TRBJ2-3; D ambiguous. The germline gives CDR1 LNHDA, CDR2 SQIVND (reference sequence). V lost 5 bases and J lost 0, with 9 bases in between. This CDR3 has 14 amino acids. The CDR3 loop reads CASSGRRSTDTQYF. The DNA of the CDR3 is TGTGCCAGTAGTGGGCGGAGAAGCACAGATACGCAGTATTTT.

Ten or more counts support this clonotype. The V and J genes are TRBV28 and TRBJ2-3; 8 bases are a match to TRBD2. The CDR3 has 15 amino acids. V shed 3 bases and J 5 bases; nucleotides not matched to a gene: 7. Germline CDR1 and CDR2: MDHEN and SYDVKM. This chain's CDR3 is CASSFPGGPKDTQYF. For the CDR3, the DNA is TGTGCCAGCAGTTTCCCGGGAGGGCCTAAAGATACGCAGTATTTT. Looking up the rest from reference TRBV28 and TRBJ2-3 gives the full variable domain: DVKVTQSSRYLVKRTGEKVFLECVQDMDHENMFWYRQDPGLGLRLIYFSYDVKMKEKGDIPEGYSVSREKKERFSLILESASTNQTSMYLCASSFPGGPKDTQYFGPGTRLTVL.

Many counts were recorded for this clonotype. This rearrangement joins TRBV2 to TRBJ2-7; TRBD1 matches at 12 bases. V shed 8 bases, J shed 6 bases, and the junction held 11 bases outside the gene matches. Germline CDR1 and CDR2: SNHLY and FYNNEI. The CDR3 has 15 amino acids. The CDR3 region is CASYNTGTGGGEQYF. The CDR3 region has the DNA TGTGCCAGCTACAATACCGGGACAGGGGGCGGCGAGCAGTACTTC.

The chain couples TRBV18 to TRBJ1-1, with 7 bases aligning to TRBD1. Germline V gene lookup returns CDR1 KGHSH and CDR2 LQKENI. The CDR3 totals 13 residues. With 6 bases clipped from V and 6 bases from J, the junction kept 7 bases outside the gene matches. The CDR3 DNA sequence: TGTGCCAGCTCCCCTGACAGGGACGCTGAAGCTTTCTTT. Its protein is CASSPDRDAEAFF.

This clonotype was detected only a few times. This chain uses TRBV29-1 with TRBJ2-7; 7 bases are shared with TRBD1. Germline CDR1 is SQVTM and CDR2 is ANQGSEA. Trimming cost V 6 bases and J 1 base; bases outside gene matches: 9. The CDR3 sequence is 14 residues long. CDR3 loop: CSVEIGTVSYEQYF. CDR3 bases: TGCAGCGTCGAAATCGGGACAGTTTCCTACGAGCAGTACTTC.

This clonotype has a count of ten or more. The chain has TRBV30 and TRBJ1-2; D gene uncertain. The CDR3 extends over 12 amino acids. Per the germline V gene, CDR1 is GTSNPN and CDR2 is SVGIG (reference sequence). The V end lost 7 bases, the J end lost 4 bases, and 13 bases lay between the germline ends. CDR3 coding DNA: TGTGCCTCGGGTGGAGTAGGCTATGGCTACACCTTC. This encodes CASGGVGYGYTF.

The J gene is TRBJ1-3, the V gene TRBV4-1; D remains ambiguous. Trimming cost V 7 bases and J 4 bases, with 11 bases left between them. CDR1 MGHRA and CDR2 YSYEKL come from the germline V gene. CDR3 size: 13 residues. CDR3 sequence (DNA): TGCGCCAGCAAAGCGGCGGGAGGAAACACCATATATTTT. Its protein product is CASKAAGGNTIYF.

This clonotype was picked up a small number of times. The chain uses TRBV18 and TRBJ2-7, with 9 bases fitting TRBD1. Per germline, CDR1 KGHSH and CDR2 LQKENI. Trimming took 5 bases from V and 0 from J; bases not matched to a gene: 2. The CDR3 is 14 amino acids. For the CDR3, the DNA is TGTGCCAGCTCAAGGACAGGGGTCTCCTACGAGCAGTACTTC. Protein product: CASSRTGVSYEQYF.

Ten or more counts support this clonotype. DNA of the CDR3: TGTGCCAGCAGTTCTTTCGGGAGGACAGATACGCAGTATTTT. Its protein is CASSSFGRTDTQYF. The chain joins TRBV12-3 or TRBV12-4 to TRBJ2-3; 7 bases map to TRBD2. V was clipped by 4 bases and J by 3 bases; unmatched bases: 4. This CDR3 comprises 14 residues.

This clonotype was counted ten times or more. The V call is TRBV2, the J call TRBJ1-1; D may be TRBD1 (6 bases). Germline CDR1 and CDR2: SNHLY and FYNNEI. The CDR3 spans 15 residues. Trimming took off 7 bases at V and 2 bases at J, with 17 bases between the two ends. CDR3 bases: TGTGCCAGCATGGCGGGGGCGATCCCAAACACTGAAGCTTTCTTT. Its translation is CASMAGAIPNTEAFF.

This clonotype has ten or more counts. The rearrangement joins TRBV7-8 to TRBJ2-1, with 7 bases fitting TRBD2. The CDR3 consists of 12 residues. The V segment lost 2 bases and the J segment 10 bases; nucleotides outside the gene matches: 2. Germline CDR1 and CDR2: SGHVS and FQNEAQ. CDR3 coding DNA: TGTGCCAGCAGCTTATCGGGAGGCGAGCAGTTCTTC. It is translated as CASSLSGGEQFF.

The J gene is TRBJ2-5, the V gene TRBV5-7, with D possibly matching TRBD1 (6 bases). TRBV5-7 is given ORF status, its function remaining uncertain. Deletions cut 5 bases from V and 0 bases from J, with 14 bases between. CDR3 length: 15 residues. Here the CDR3 DNA reads TGTGCCAGCAGTCCCGACAGGCCGTACCAAGAGACCCAGTACTTC. It specifies CASSPDRPYQETQYF.

This clonotype was recorded many times. The chain is built from TRBV20-1 and TRBJ2-3, with no clear D. The CDR3 sequence is 14 residues long. V was pared by 2 bases and J by 2 bases, with 11 bases between. CDR1 and CDR2 from the germline V gene are DFQATT and SNEGSKA (reference sequence). Written as DNA, the CDR3 is TGCAGTGCTAGACGAGGATCACCCACAGATACGCAGTATTTT. Its protein is CSARRGSPTDTQYF.

At least ten counts were recorded for this clonotype. The chain is built from TRBV11-2 and TRBJ2-3; the D is unclear. Looked up from germline, CDR1 is SGHAT and CDR2 is FQNNGV. V dropped 0 bases and J dropped 4 bases, with 8 bases sitting between them. This CDR3 contains 14 residues. CDR3 DNA: TGTGCCAGCAGCTTAGAGTTTTCATCAGATACGCAGTATTTT. It codes for CASSLEFSSDTQYF.

V gene TRBV6-5 combines with J gene TRBJ2-7; D is uncertain. CDR3 length: 15 amino acids. Trimming cost V 0 bases and J 3 bases, with 12 bases left between them. Germline values: CDR1 MNHEY, CDR2 SVGAGI. The CDR3 reads CASSYSMGQNYEQYF. Here the CDR3 DNA reads TGTGCCAGCAGTTACTCGATGGGCCAGAACTACGAGCAGTACTTC.

There are a few counts of this clonotype. The rearrangement uses TRBV7-3 and TRBJ2-1, with D perhaps given as TRBD1 or TRBD2 (5 bases each). Germline CDR1 SGHTA, CDR2 FQGTGA. Between the trimmed V and J ends, which lost 5 bases and 9 bases, there was a span of 14 bases. The CDR3 spans 13 residues. The CDR3 protein is CASSPLRDGEQFF. DNA of the CDR3: TGTGCCAGCAGCCCCCTCCGGGACGGTGAGCAGTTCTTC.

This chain links TRBV28 with TRBJ1-6, with D unclear. CDR1 is MDHEN and CDR2 is SYDVKM in the germline V gene. The CDR3 has 15 residues. Trimming removed 11 bases at V and 8 bases at J, with 22 bases between. DNA of the CDR3: TGTGCCGCCCATACCCCACTCACTCCCCATTCACCCCTCCACTTT. It is translated as CAAHTPLTPHSPLHF.

This clonotype was picked up many times. The chain joins TRBV24-1 to TRBJ2-1; D is possibly TRBD1 (5 bases). The CDR3 runs to 17 residues. V dropped 5 bases and J dropped 2 bases, with 18 bases sitting between them. The germline CDR1 and CDR2 sequences are KGHDR and SFDVKD. The CDR3 bases are TGTGCCACCAGTGCGGATTCGGCGGACACCACCTACAATGAGCAGTTCTTC. Translated: CATSADSADTTYNEQFF.

The V call is TRBV20-1, the J call TRBJ2-2, with 8 bases aligning to TRBD1. The J segment lost 4 bases and the V segment lost 0 bases, leaving 4 bases of the junction unmatched. CDR1 is DFQATT and CDR2 is SNEGSKA in the germline V gene (reference sequence). The CDR3 runs to 15 residues. This CDR3 is CSARDRDRFTGELFF. The CDR3 coding sequence is TGCAGTGCTAGAGATCGGGACAGGTTCACCGGGGAGCTGTTTTTT.

This clonotype was picked up many times. The chain carries TRBV7-2 and TRBJ1-1; D unresolved. Germline CDR1 and CDR2: SGHTA and FQGNSA. The V and J ends lost 0 bases and 1 base respectively, with 3 bases between them. The CDR3 covers 13 residues. The CDR3 sequence is CASSLAKNTEAFF. The CDR3 region has the DNA TGTGCCAGCAGCTTAGCTAAGAACACTGAAGCTTTCTTT.

The sample holds many counts of this clonotype. V usage is TRBV7-9 and J usage is TRBJ2-5; 7 bases align to TRBD2. V lost 8 bases and J lost 0; bases outside the gene matches: 6. This CDR3 has 14 amino acids. CDR1 and CDR2 (germline): SEHNR, FQNEAQ (reference sequence). CDR3: CASDLREDQETQYF. The CDR3, as DNA: TGTGCCAGCGACCTCCGGGAGGACCAAGAGACCCAGTACTTC.

A few counts support this clonotype. This sequence joins TRBV4-2 and TRBJ2-7; 10 bases agree with TRBD2. Germline V gives CDR1 LGHNA, CDR2 YNFKEQ. Trimming cost V 4 bases and J 7 bases; bases outside gene matches: 19. There are 18 residues in the CDR3. The CDR3 sequence is CASSLNRRAGGPGVEQYF. The CDR3 DNA follows: TGTGCCAGCAGCCTAAATCGAAGAGCGGGAGGGCCGGGGGTTGAGCAGTACTTC.

The chain carries TRBV10-3 and TRBJ1-6, with D unresolved. Trimming cost V 0 bases and J 7 bases, with 4 bases left between them. This CDR3 has 13 residues. From germline, CDR1 is ENHRY and CDR2 SYGVKD. CDR3 sequence: CAISESTNSPLHF. CDR3 in DNA: TGTGCCATCAGTGAGTCGACGAATTCACCCCTCCACTTT.

The chain couples TRBV30 to TRBJ2-7, with 7 bases that match TRBD1. The junction had 4 bases not matched to a gene; V was cut back by 2 bases and J by 3 bases. CDR1 and CDR2 from the germline V gene are GTSNPN and SVGIG (reference sequence). The CDR3 totals 13 residues. The CDR3 coding sequence is TGTGCCTGGAGTACAGGGGTCGGCTACGAGCAGTACTTC. It encodes CAWSTGVGYEQYF. The whole variable domain, filled in from reference TRBV30 and TRBJ2-7, reads SQTIHQWPATLVQPVGSPLSLECTVEGTSNPNLYWYRQAAGRGLQLLFYSVGIGQISSEVPQNLSASRPQDRQFILSSKKLLLSDSGFYLCAWSTGVGYEQYFGPGTRLTVT.

V is TRBV9 and J is TRBJ2-2; D is undetermined. Trimming stripped 3 bases from V and 5 bases from J, with 8 bases between. Germline CDR1 and CDR2: SGDLS and YYNGEE. The CDR3 totals 13 residues. The CDR3 region has the DNA TGTGCCAGCAGCGCTCCTAGGACCGGGGAGCTGTTTTTT. Its protein product is CASSAPRTGELFF.